The clone carrying this T cell receptor beta chain has just a few counts. Between the trimmed V and J ends, which lost 0 bases and 6 bases, there was a span of 9 bases. The CDR3 covers 13 residues. Germline lookup yields CDR1 KGHSH and CDR2 LQKENI. The data stem from a study of blood T cell repertoires in COVID-19. As for the study in general: Material from acute and convalescent COVID-19 was sourced from the United States, Italy and Spain.

TCRdb keeps only in-frame clones here, not all; method: immunoSEQ multiplex PCR. In the table there are hundreds of thousands of clones, about 88% of which are singletons. Ages ranged from about 18 to 89 years, with residence in approximately 25 US areas. Each exposed participant met a COVID-19 case in the 2 weeks preceding study entry. This clonotype was obtained from a woman younger than 35 who had been exposed to COVID-19. The material sequenced was PBMCs or T cells enriched from blood (not recorded which). This chain connects TRBV18 to TRBJ2-7; D gene unclear. DNA for the CDR3: TGTGCCAGCTCACCACCTGGTGCGAGCGAGCAGTACTTC. Translation gives CASSPPGASEQYF.